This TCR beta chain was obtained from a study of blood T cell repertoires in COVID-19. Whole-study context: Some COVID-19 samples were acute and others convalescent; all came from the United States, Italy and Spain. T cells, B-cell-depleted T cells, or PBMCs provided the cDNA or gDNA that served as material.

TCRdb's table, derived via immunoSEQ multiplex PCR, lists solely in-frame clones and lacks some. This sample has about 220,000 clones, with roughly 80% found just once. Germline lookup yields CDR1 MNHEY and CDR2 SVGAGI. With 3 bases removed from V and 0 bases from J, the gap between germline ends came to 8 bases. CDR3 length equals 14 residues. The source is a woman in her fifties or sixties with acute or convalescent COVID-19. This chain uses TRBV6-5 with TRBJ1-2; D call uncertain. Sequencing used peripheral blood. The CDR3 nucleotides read TGTGCCAGCAGTTATGAGGGTTCTAACTATGGCTACACCTTC. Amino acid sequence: CASSYEGSNYGYTF.